The 13 T cell receptor beta chains below all came from one sample that was sequenced in a study of cytomegalovirus exposure and HLA in healthy donors. Primers: 60 Vbeta forward and 13 Jbeta reverse. Produced via immunoSEQ multiplex PCR; TCRdb's table is partial and in-frame only. The sample consists of approximately 220,000 clones, about three quarters of them appearing once. Specimen: PBMCs. These receptors all come from a male donor in good health and CMV-seronegative.

The J gene is TRBJ2-2, the V gene TRBV5-4; TRBD2 matches at 10 bases. V shed 1 base, J shed 6 bases, and the junction held 6 bases outside the gene matches. There are 16 residues in the CDR3. The V gene's germline CDR1 is SGHNT and CDR2 YYREEE (reference sequence). DNA of the CDR3: TGTGCCAGCAGCTTGTCGGTAGCGGGAGGTGCCGGGGAGCTGTTTTTT. Translation: CASSLSVAGGAGELFF. The variable domain in full, completed from reference TRBV5-4 and TRBJ2-2, reads ETGVTQSPTHLIKTRGQQVTLRCSSQSGHNTVSWYQQALGQGPQFIFQYYREEENGRGNFPPRFSGLQFPNYSSELNVNALELDDSALYLCASSLSVAGGAGELFFGEGSRLTVL.

The chain uses TRBV11-2 and TRBJ1-1; 10 bases agree with TRBD1. The CDR3 totals 17 residues. V shed 2 bases, J shed 1 base, and the junction held 7 bases outside the gene matches. Germline values: CDR1 SGHAT, CDR2 FQNNGV. The CDR3 loop reads CASSLKVGDRGNTEAFF. The DNA of the CDR3 is TGTGCCAGCAGCTTAAAGGTGGGGGACAGGGGGAACACTGAAGCTTTCTTT.

This chain joins TRBV2 and TRBJ1-3; D unclear. Germline CDR1 is SNHLY and CDR2 is FYNNEI. V lost 8 bases and J 2 bases, leaving 7 bases between the germline ends. There are 12 residues in the CDR3. The CDR3 nucleotides read TGTGCCAGCGGCACCCCTGGAAACACCATATATTTT. Translating it yields CASGTPGNTIYF.

In its sample, this clone was seen a few times. CDR3 DNA sequence: TGTGCCAGCAGTTACCGGACAGGGGGATGGACCGGGGAGCTGTTTTTT. As protein: CASSYRTGGWTGELFF. The gene calls are TRBV6-5 and TRBJ2-2; 10 bases align to TRBD1. This CDR3 region has 16 residues. J was trimmed by 5 bases and V by 2 bases; bases with no gene match: 5. Germline assignment: CDR1 MNHEY and CDR2 SVGAGI.

This clone appeared a single time. The same CDR3 is also encoded by other DNA sequences in this sample. The chain couples TRBV28 to TRBJ1-2; D unclear. V was shortened by 5 bases and J by 4 bases, with 2 bases between the two germline ends. The CDR3 runs to 10 residues. Germline CDR1 is MDHEN and CDR2 is SYDVKM. CDR3 DNA: TGTGCCAGCAGTCGCTATGGCTACACCTTC. Its translation: CASSRYGYTF.

V is TRBV25-1 and J is TRBJ2-1; D gene uncertain. CDR1 MGHDK and CDR2 SYGVNS come from the germline V gene. Between the trimmed V and J ends, which lost 2 bases and 7 bases, there was a span of 12 bases. The CDR3 covers 14 residues. In nucleotides, the CDR3 is TGTGCCAGCAGTGAACCTGGCCCGCAAAATGAGCAGTTCTTC. It is translated as CASSEPGPQNEQFF.

The J gene is TRBJ2-1, the V gene TRBV2; D is undetermined. Per the germline V gene, CDR1 is SNHLY and CDR2 is FYNNEI. The CDR3 is 13 amino acids. V lost 5 bases to trimming and J lost 0 bases, with 5 bases between them. The CDR3 loop is CASSTASYNEQFF. For the CDR3, the DNA is TGTGCCAGCAGTACAGCCTCCTACAATGAGCAGTTCTTC.

V gene TRBV11-2 combines with J gene TRBJ1-6; tentatively, D is TRBD1 (5 bases). Germline V gene lookup returns CDR1 SGHAT and CDR2 FQNNGV. Trimming cost V 0 bases and J 11 bases, with 14 bases left between them. The CDR3 is 15 residues long. CDR3 loop: CASSLEGQGRTPLHF. The CDR3 nucleotides read TGTGCCAGCAGCTTAGAGGGGCAGGGAAGGACACCCCTCCACTTT.

The chain has TRBV28 and TRBJ2-5; tentatively, D is TRBD2 (6 bases). V gave up 6 bases and J gave up 5 bases, with 25 bases separating them. Germline V lookup: CDR1 MDHEN, CDR2 SYDVKM. The CDR3 is 17 amino acids. CDR3 amino acids: CASRTAGTPSSGETQYF. CDR3 bases: TGTGCCAGCAGGACCGCCGGGACTCCATCTTCCGGCGAGACCCAGTACTTC.

As DNA, the CDR3 is TGTGCCAGCTCACCCCGGGACTACCCAAACACCGGGGAGCTGTTTTTT. This encodes CASSPRDYPNTGELFF. The chain recombines TRBV18 with TRBJ2-2, with TRBD2 matching over 7 bases. The V gene's germline CDR1 is KGHSH and CDR2 LQKENI. Germline trimming cut 3 bases from V and 2 bases from J; bases unmatched to any gene: 6. The CDR3 runs to 16 residues.

The V gene is TRBV9, the J gene TRBJ2-2, with 7 bases that match TRBD1. There are 19 residues in the CDR3. Germline V gene sequence: CDR1 SGDLS, CDR2 YYNGEE. Trimming cost V 0 bases and J 6 bases; bases outside gene matches: 17. CDR3 sequence: CASSVAGPEGGGISGELFF. The DNA for the CDR3 is TGTGCCAGCAGCGTAGCTGGACCCGAAGGGGGCGGTATTTCCGGGGAGCTGTTTTTT.

This chain links TRBV7-2 with TRBJ1-5; 9 bases are a match to TRBD1. The V and J ends lost 5 bases and 11 bases, in that order; junction bases with no gene match: 7. The CDR3 runs to 13 residues. The V gene's germline CDR1 is SGHTA and CDR2 FQGNSA. The CDR3 DNA sequence: TGTGCCAGCAGCGTACGACAGGGGGTTTCCCAGCATTTT. Its protein is CASSVRQGVSQHF.

The CDR3 DNA reads as TGTGTCAGAAGCCTAAGGGGGAACACTGAAGCTTTCTTT. Amino acids: CVRSLRGNTEAFF. The rearrangement links TRBV7-5 to TRBJ1-1; the table assigns TRBD1, which was not confirmed against the DNA. TRBV7-5 is labeled a pseudogene. CDR3 length: 13 residues.